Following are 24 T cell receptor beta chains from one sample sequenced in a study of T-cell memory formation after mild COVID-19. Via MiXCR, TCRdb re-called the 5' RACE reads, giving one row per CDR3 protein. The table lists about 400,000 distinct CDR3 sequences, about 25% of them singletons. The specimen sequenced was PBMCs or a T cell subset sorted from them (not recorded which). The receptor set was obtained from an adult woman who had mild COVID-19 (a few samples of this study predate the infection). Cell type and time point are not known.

The CDR3: CASSPIRDSRGYTF. In DNA, the CDR3 is TGTGCCAGCAGCCCGATAAGGGACTCGAGAGGCTACACCTTC. The rearrangement links TRBV7-2 to TRBJ1-2; the D gene is possibly TRBD1 (5 bases). The CDR3 is 14 residues long. Germline CDR1 reads SGHTA; CDR2 reads FQGNSA. Between the trimmed V and J ends, which lost 5 bases and 8 bases, there was a span of 18 bases.

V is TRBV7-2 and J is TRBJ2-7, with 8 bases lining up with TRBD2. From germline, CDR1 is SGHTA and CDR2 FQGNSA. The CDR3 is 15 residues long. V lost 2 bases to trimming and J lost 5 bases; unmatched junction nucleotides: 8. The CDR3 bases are TGTGCCAGCAGCTTAAGCGGGAGTGGCCTTGACGAGCAGTACTTC. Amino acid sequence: CASSLSGSGLDEQYF.

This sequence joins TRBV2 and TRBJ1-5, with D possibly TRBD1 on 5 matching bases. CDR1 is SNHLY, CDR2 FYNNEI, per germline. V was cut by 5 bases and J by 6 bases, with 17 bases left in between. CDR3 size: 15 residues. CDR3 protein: CASSRDSETGQPQHF. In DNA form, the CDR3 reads TGTGCCAGCAGTCGGGACTCAGAAACGGGTCAGCCCCAGCATTTT.

CDR3 bases: TGTGCCAGCAGTTTCGAGGGGGGGAGCAATGAGCAGTTCTTC. This translates into CASSFEGGSNEQFF. The chain recombines TRBV5-4 with TRBJ2-1, with a tentative D call TRBD2 (7 bases). V was cut by 5 bases and J by 6 bases, with 15 bases left in between. The CDR3 loop spans 14 amino acids. Per germline, CDR1 SGHNT and CDR2 YYREEE (reference sequence).

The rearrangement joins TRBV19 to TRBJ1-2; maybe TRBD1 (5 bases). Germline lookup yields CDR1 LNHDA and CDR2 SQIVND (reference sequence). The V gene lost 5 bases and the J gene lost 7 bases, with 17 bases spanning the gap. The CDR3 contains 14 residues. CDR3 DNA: TGTGCCAGTAGTGATTTCGGGCAGGGAAGTGGCTACACCTTC. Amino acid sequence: CASSDFGQGSGYTF.

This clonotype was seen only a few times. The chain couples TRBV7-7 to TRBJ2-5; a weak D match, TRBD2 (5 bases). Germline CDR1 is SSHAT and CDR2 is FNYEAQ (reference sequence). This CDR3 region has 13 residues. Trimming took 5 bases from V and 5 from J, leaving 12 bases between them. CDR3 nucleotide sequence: TGTGCCAGCAGCCCCGAGCGGTGGGAGACCCAGTACTTC. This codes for CASSPERWETQYF.

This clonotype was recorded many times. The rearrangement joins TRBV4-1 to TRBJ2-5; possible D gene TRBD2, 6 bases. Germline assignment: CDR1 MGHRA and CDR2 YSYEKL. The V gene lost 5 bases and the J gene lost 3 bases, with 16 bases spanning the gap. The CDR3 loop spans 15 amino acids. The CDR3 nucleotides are TGCGCCAGCAGCTCCATGTACGGGGGAAAAGAGACCCAGTACTTC. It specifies CASSSMYGGKETQYF.

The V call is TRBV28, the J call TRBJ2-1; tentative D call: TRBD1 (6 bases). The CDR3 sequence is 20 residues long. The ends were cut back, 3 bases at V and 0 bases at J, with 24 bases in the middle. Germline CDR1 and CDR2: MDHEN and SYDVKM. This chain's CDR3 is CASSFLEGVRSQSSYNEQFF. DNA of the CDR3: TGTGCCAGCAGTTTTCTTGAGGGGGTTCGGTCCCAAAGCTCCTACAATGAGCAGTTCTTC.

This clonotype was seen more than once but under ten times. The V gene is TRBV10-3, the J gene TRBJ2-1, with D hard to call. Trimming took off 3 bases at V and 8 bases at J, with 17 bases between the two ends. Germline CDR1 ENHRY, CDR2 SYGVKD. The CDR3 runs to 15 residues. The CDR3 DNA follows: TGTGCCATCAGTGACGGGTCCCCCACCGTCCATGAGCAGTTCTTC. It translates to CAISDGSPTVHEQFF.

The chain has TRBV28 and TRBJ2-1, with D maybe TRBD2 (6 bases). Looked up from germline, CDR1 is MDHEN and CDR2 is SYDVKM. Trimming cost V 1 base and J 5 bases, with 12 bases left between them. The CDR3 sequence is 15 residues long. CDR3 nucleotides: TGTGCCAGCAGTTTATTGCTAGCGAACGACAATGAGCAGTTCTTC. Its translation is CASSLLLANDNEQFF.

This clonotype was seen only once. The DNA for the CDR3 is TGCAGTGCTAGACCCTACAGGACAGGGGGCCCTTTCACAGATACGCAGTATTTT. Amino acids: CSARPYRTGGPFTDTQYF. This sequence joins TRBV20-1 and TRBJ2-3; TRBD1 matches at 11 bases. The ends lost 2 bases at V and 2 bases at J; junction bases unmatched: 12. CDR3 size: 18 residues. Germline values: CDR1 DFQATT, CDR2 SNEGSKA (reference sequence).

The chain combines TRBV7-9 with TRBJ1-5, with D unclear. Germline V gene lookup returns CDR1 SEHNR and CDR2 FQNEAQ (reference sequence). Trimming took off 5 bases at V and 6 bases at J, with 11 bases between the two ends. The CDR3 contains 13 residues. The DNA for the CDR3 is TGTGCCAGCAGCCGTTCAGAGATTCAGCCCCAGCATTTT. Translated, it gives CASSRSEIQPQHF.

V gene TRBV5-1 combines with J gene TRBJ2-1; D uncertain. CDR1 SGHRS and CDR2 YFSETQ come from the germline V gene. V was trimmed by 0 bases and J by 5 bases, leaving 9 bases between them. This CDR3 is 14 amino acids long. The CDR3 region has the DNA TGCGCCAGCAGCTTGGGGGATACCGACAATGAGCAGTTCTTC. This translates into CASSLGDTDNEQFF.

The CDR3 here is CASSDVGNYEQYF. The CDR3 nucleotides read TGTGCCAGCAGTGATGTCGGAAACTACGAGCAGTACTTC. The genes are TRBV6-1 and TRBJ2-7, with D unresolved. The ends were cut back, 3 bases at V and 3 bases at J, with 9 bases in the middle. Per germline, CDR1 MNHNS and CDR2 SASEGT. The CDR3 contains 13 residues.

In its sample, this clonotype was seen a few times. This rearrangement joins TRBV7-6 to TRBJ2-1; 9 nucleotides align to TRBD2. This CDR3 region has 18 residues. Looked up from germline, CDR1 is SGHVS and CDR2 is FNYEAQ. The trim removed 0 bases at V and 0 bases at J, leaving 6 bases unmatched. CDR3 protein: CASSLAGGGAPSYNEQFF. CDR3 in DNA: TGTGCCAGCAGCTTAGCGGGCGGGGGGGCCCCCTCCTACAATGAGCAGTTCTTC.

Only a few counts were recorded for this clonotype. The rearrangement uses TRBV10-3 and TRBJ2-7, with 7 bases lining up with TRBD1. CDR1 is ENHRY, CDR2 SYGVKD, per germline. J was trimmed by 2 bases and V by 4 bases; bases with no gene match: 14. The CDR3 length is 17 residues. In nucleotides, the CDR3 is TGTGCCATCAGTGCCGAGTTGGGACAGAAGAACCCCTACGAGCAGTACTTC. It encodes CAISAELGQKNPYEQYF.

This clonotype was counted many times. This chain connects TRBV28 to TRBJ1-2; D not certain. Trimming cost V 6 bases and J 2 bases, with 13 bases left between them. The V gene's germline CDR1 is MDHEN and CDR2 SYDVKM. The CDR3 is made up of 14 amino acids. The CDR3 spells CASRSYSTNYGYTF. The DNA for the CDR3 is TGTGCCAGCAGGTCCTACTCAACCAACTATGGCTACACCTTC.

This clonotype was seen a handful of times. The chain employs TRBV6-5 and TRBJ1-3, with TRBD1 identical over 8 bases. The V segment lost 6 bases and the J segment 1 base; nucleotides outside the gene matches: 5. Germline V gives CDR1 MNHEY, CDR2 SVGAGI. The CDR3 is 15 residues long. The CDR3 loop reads CASSRGPQSGNTIYF. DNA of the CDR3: TGTGCCAGCAGCAGGGGGCCCCAATCTGGAAACACCATATATTTT.

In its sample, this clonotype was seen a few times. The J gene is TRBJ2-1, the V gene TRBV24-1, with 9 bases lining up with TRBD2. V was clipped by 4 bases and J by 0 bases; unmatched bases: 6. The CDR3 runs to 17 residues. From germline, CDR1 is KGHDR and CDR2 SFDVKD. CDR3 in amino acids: CATSDPLAGLSYNEQFF. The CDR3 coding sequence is TGTGCCACCAGTGACCCCCTAGCGGGGCTCTCCTACAATGAGCAGTTCTTC.

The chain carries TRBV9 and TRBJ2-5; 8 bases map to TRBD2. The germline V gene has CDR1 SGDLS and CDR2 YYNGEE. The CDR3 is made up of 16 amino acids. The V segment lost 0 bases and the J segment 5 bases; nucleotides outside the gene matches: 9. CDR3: CASSVDGRGGLETQYF. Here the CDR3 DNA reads TGTGCCAGCAGCGTAGATGGTCGGGGGGGCCTTGAGACCCAGTACTTC.

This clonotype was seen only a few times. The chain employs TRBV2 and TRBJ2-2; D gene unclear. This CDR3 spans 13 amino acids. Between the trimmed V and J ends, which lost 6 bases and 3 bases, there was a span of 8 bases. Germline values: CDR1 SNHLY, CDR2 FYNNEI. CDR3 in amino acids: CASRGLDTGELFF. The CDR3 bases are TGTGCCAGCAGAGGGCTCGACACCGGGGAGCTGTTTTTT.

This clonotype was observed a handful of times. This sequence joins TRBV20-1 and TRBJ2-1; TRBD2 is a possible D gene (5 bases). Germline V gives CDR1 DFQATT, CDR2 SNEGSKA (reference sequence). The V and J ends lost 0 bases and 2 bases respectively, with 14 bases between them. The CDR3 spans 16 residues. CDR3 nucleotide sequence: TGCAGTGCTAGAGATTCGGGGATCCACCCCTACAATGAGCAGTTCTTC. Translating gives CSARDSGIHPYNEQFF.

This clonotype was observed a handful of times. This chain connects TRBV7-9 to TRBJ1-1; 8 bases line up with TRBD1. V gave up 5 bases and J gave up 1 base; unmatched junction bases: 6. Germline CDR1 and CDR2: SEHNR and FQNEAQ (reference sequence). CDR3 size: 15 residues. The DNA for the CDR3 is TGTGCCAGCAGCCTTAGGACAGGGAAGAACACTGAAGCTTTCTTT. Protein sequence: CASSLRTGKNTEAFF. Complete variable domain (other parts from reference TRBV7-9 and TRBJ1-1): DTGVSQNPRHKITKRGQNVTFRCDPISEHNRLYWYRQTLGQGPEFLTYFQNEAQLEKSRLLSDRFSAERPKGSFSTLEIQRTEQGDSAMYLCASSLRTGKNTEAFFGQGTRLTVV.

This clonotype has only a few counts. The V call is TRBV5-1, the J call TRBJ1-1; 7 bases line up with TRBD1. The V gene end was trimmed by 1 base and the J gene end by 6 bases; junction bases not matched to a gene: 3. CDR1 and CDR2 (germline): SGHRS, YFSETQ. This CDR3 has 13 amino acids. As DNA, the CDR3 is TGCGCCAGCAGCTTGAGGGGGCTCGCTGAAGCTTTCTTT. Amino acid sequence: CASSLRGLAEAFF. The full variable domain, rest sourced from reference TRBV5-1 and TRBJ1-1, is KAGVTQTPRYLIKTRGQQVTLSCSPISGHRSVSWYQQTPGQGLQFLFEYFSETQRNKGNFPGRFSGRQFSNSRSEMNVSTLELGDSALYLCASSLRGLAEAFFGQGTRLTVV.